Shown below are 11 T cell receptor beta chains from a single sample sequenced in a study of shared clonotypes between healthy human individuals (TCRdb year 2020). For the CD8 naive samples, CD45RO-negative cells were positively selected for CCR7, yielding a CD45RA+CCR7+ population from which TemRA cells were excluded. Receptor amplification or capture employed the immunoSEQ multiplex PCR assay. Imported from immuneACCESS, the table was reduced by TCRdb to in-frame sequences with V and J called. These copies leave out some clones; in studies compared against another copy, an unresolved V gene accounts for under half, and the cause of the remainder is not known. The sample includes a few million clones, with approximately 92% observed a single time. About 1.6% of the sample rests with the top ten. The source material was naive CD8+ T cells from PBMCs. What this sample's cell subset or site label stands for: CD45RA+CCR7+. The receptor source for this set is a man between 18 and 35 years old in good health. Some clones in this sample may be carry-over from other donors' samples.

This clone is a singleton in its sample. The V gene is TRBV7-8, the J gene TRBJ2-7, with 11 bases that match TRBD2. J was trimmed by 2 bases and V by 5 bases; bases with no gene match: 5. This CDR3 is 15 amino acids long. Germline CDR1 SGHVS, CDR2 FQNEAQ. The CDR3 sequence: CASSIRLAGTYEQYF. The DNA for the CDR3 is TGTGCCAGCAGCATCCGACTAGCGGGGACCTACGAGCAGTACTTC.

The count of this clone is one. V gene TRBV7-9 combines with J gene TRBJ2-7, with D maybe TRBD1 (6 bases). The V gene lost 5 bases and the J gene lost 7 bases, with 18 bases spanning the gap. The CDR3 spans 14 residues. Germline lookup yields CDR1 SEHNR and CDR2 FQNEAQ (reference sequence). This CDR3 is CASSKTGTPMEQYF. The CDR3 DNA follows: TGTGCCAGCAGCAAAACCGGGACACCGATGGAGCAGTACTTC.

The chain joins TRBV7-9 to TRBJ2-2; tentatively, D is TRBD1 (5 bases). The CDR3 spans 15 residues. Germline CDR1 SEHNR, CDR2 FQNEAQ (reference sequence). The V end lost 2 bases, the J end lost 6 bases, and 13 bases lay between the germline ends. The CDR3, as DNA: TGTGCCAGCAGCTTAAGGGCCAGGGTGGCCGGGGAGCTGTTTTTT. As protein: CASSLRARVAGELFF.

Only a few counts were recorded for this clone. V usage is TRBV29-1 and J usage is TRBJ1-1, with 8 nucleotides matching TRBD1. V shed 4 bases and J 0 bases; nucleotides not matched to a gene: 13. CDR3 length: 17 residues. CDR1 and CDR2 (germline): SQVTM, ANQGSEA. Written as DNA, the CDR3 is TGCAGCGTTGTGGCAGCGCGACAGGGGAGAATGAACACTGAAGCTTTCTTT. It encodes CSVVAARQGRMNTEAFF.

This clone was seen a handful of times. This same CDR3 is encoded by further DNA sequences in the sample. The J gene is TRBJ2-7, the V gene TRBV27; D is tentatively TRBD1 or TRBD2 (5 bases each). CDR1 is MNHEY, CDR2 SMNVEV, per germline (reference sequence). The CDR3 has 13 residues. V shed 6 bases and J shed 1 base, with 10 bases lying between them. The CDR3 DNA is TGTGCCAGCAGCCCCGGGGCTTCCTACGAGCAGTACTTC. Translating it yields CASSPGASYEQYF.

A note on this clone: The sample has other DNA sequences that encode this CDR3 too. This rearrangement joins TRBV11-2 to TRBJ1-1, with D possibly matching TRBD1 (6 bases). The CDR3 has 14 amino acids. Trimming removed 1 base from V and 2 bases from J, with 8 bases in between. Germline V gene data show CDR1 as SGHAT and CDR2 as FQNNGV. CDR3 in amino acids: CASSLVGGNTEAFF. The CDR3 DNA follows: TGTGCCAGCAGCTTAGTGGGGGGCAACACTGAAGCTTTCTTT.

The gene calls are TRBV11-2 and TRBJ2-7, with 13 bases that match TRBD2. V gave up 4 bases and J gave up 7 bases; unmatched junction bases: 7. CDR3 length: 15 residues. Germline V gives CDR1 SGHAT, CDR2 FQNNGV. The CDR3 region is CASSSLTSGRKEQYF. In DNA, the CDR3 is TGTGCCAGCAGCTCGTTGACTAGCGGGAGGAAAGAGCAGTACTTC.

J is TRBJ2-7 and V is TRBV9, with 10 bases aligning to TRBD1. V gave up 4 bases and J gave up 5 bases; unmatched junction bases: 12. The V gene's germline CDR1 is SGDLS and CDR2 YYNGEE. CDR3 length: 16 amino acids. In DNA form, the CDR3 reads TGTGCCAGCAGCTTAAATTCCGGGACAGGGGTCCACGAGCAGTACTTC. Protein product: CASSLNSGTGVHEQYF.

This clone was seen a few times. The V call is TRBV23-1, the J call TRBJ1-1; TRBD1 matches 7 bases. TRBV23-1 is classed as an ORF, of uncertain function. This CDR3 has 10 residues. The CDR3 spells CAQGDLEAFF. Written as DNA, the CDR3 is TGCGCGCAGGGGGATTTGGAAGCTTTCTTT.

The gene calls are TRBV5-4 and TRBJ2-3; 8 bases are a match to TRBD2. V dropped 0 bases and J dropped 2; count of bases not matched to a gene: 5. This CDR3 is 16 amino acids long. Germline V gene lookup returns CDR1 SGHNT and CDR2 YYREEE (reference sequence). DNA of the CDR3: TGTGCCAGCAGCTTGGCGGGAGGGTCCTACACAGATACGCAGTATTTT. This sequence encodes CASSLAGGSYTDTQYF.

The chain links TRBV6-1 to TRBJ1-1, with a tentative D call TRBD1 (5 bases). This CDR3 comprises 15 residues. V was pared by 8 bases and J by 3 bases, with 19 bases between. Germline loops: CDR1 MNHNS, CDR2 SASEGT. CDR3 region: CASEQAAEGYTEAFF. CDR3 coding DNA: TGTGCCAGCGAACAGGCCGCTGAAGGGTACACTGAAGCTTTCTTT.